This T cell receptor (beta chain) is drawn from a study of CD8 T cells in ankylosing spondylitis (dated by TCRdb to 2016 to 2017). Looking at the study overall: The study profiled T cell receptor beta repertoires in healthy donors and ankylosing spondylitis patients to find disease-linked TCR variants. The whole study cohort included 90 to 120 healthy donors and 20 to 25 ankylosing spondylitis patients. Peripheral blood samples were taken, and synovial fluid was additionally collected from ankylosing spondylitis patients.

The sequencer listed for this sample is Illumina HiSeq 2500. Quantitative 5'-RACE with molecular barcodes was used to prepare TCR beta libraries. The source study handled its data this way. A new computational method, built on a probabilistic model of VDJ rearrangement, was used to identify disease-linked TCR variants. TCRdb reprocessing: public reads trimmed at Q25 with fastp, clones called with MiXCR, in-frame beta chains kept. Each entry is one CDR3 protein sequence, shown with its most common DNA and genes. Here the V and J calls rest on TCRdb's processing, not on the authors' analysis. A total of under 200,000 distinct CDR3 sequences appear in this sample, roughly 13% of them only once. The ten largest account for roughly 9.6% of the sample. The V end loses 0 bases and the J end loses 13 bases, and a stretch of 16 bases separates them. CDR1 and CDR2 (DFQATT, SNEGSKA) derive from the germline V gene (reference sequence). Spanning cysteine to phenylalanine, the CDR3 consists of 14 amino acids. Left in the record is the CDR3 DNA by itself, 42 bases read in frame from the first base.

Study-level results and caveats: A CD8+ phenotype was shown by the disease-linked clones, which were found at relatively low frequencies in peripheral blood. Some motif variants had previously been reported in the synovial fluid and blood of reactive arthritis patients, which suggests shared mechanisms of disease initiation. The disease-linked clones were reported as significantly enriched in matched synovial fluid samples from ankylosing spondylitis patients. A TCR beta motif of roughly 8 highly homologous amino acid variants appeared characteristic of blood from ankylosing spondylitis patients.

There are many counts of this clonotype. Its recognized antigen is unknown. Qualities for individual bases were not recorded, and no much larger clone is one base off. Sample: blood, either unsorted or a sorted T cell fraction (not recorded which). Recombination linked TRBV20-1 to TRBJ1-6, with TRBD1 tentatively as D gene (5 bases match). The receptor comes from a female donor with ankylosing spondylitis or in good health (not recorded which). The CDR3 protein is CSAREGGGWGPLHF. DNA sequence: TGCAGTGCTAGAGAGGGCGGAGGGTGGGGCCCCCTCCACTTT.